The rows below give T cell receptor beta chains drawn from one sample of a study of chemoradiotherapy in HPV16-positive cancers. The assay was immunoSEQ multiplex PCR, and TCRdb's table has in-frame clones only and misses some. The sample carries approximately 30,000 clones, over 90% recorded once. The sequenced sample was blood, obtained from a patient who underwent chemoradiotherapy. These receptors came from a human donor with HPV-associated anogenital cancer. Both conserved end residues are part of each CDR3.

>TRBV7-9
CASSSRYALAGNEQFF
>TRBV9
CASSPAGDYTGELFF
>TRBV18
CASSTGQNYGYTF
>TRBV27
CASSWTGVSQPQHF
>TRBV5-1
CASSPDREGEKLFF
>TRBV7-6
CASSLESVRVNTEAFF
>TRBV20-1
CSTTKAYEQYF
>TRBV10-3
CAISEGQGYQPQHF
>TRBV11-2
CASSFGQAPNTEAFF
>TRBV7-9
CASSLTGSSGNTIYF
>TRBV18
CASSPQLGAGNTIYF
>TRBV7-3
CASSKTSSAADTQYF
>TRBV25-1
CASSPGVVGGYTF
>TRBV7-9
CASSATRRRTSTDTQYF
>TRBV7-9
CASSPPSGKRYNEQFF
>TRBV2
CASSTSRGKDTQYF
>TRBV13
CASSIDRGRMEKLFF
>TRBV5-4
CASSQGQGIYEQYF
>TRBV9
CASSKLAVSVNEQFF
>TRBV25-1
CASSEMGTGGGYTF
>TRBV4-1
CASSTPAQGSEQYF
>TRBV5-6
CASSLVVSQSETQYF
>TRBV7-9
CASSPPPDTQYF
>TRBV7-8
CASSLVDRGDEQYF
>TRBV6-5
CASSLDWRQEKLFF
>TRBV4-1
CASSQDLNRAATGELFF
>TRBV11-2
CASSLDPTENYGYTF
>TRBV19
CASIGPDPTPSSGANVLTF
>TRBV6-5
CASSYSKRGTEAFF
>TRBV4-1
CASSQVNSPGQPQHF
>TRBV7-2
CASSIGHTSYEQYF
>TRBV6-5
CASRTGVEQYF
>TRBV25-1
CASSVSGTRETQYF
>TRBV27
CASSPRTSGRSYNEQFF
>TRBV10-3
CAISEFGGNTEAFF
>TRBV6-5
CASSPPSDGGGEQYF
>TRBV18
CASSPPGARTEAFF
>TRBV7-2
CASSLSPNNQPQHF
>TRBV7-8
CASSPRDSSVKYGYTF
>TRBV13
CASSLPGQSTDTQYF
>TRBV18
CASSPQLPPEAFF
>TRBV7-2
CASSLAQGGNGKTQYF
>TRBV4-1
CASSQGPGQDRYEQYF
>TRBV2
CASSGWGSNQPQHF
>TRBV5-6
CASSLRGTEAFF
>TRBV4-1
CASSQVVTGEHQPQHF
>TRBV19
CASSLRQNTEAFF
>TRBV7-8
CASSLSRGTEAFF
>TRBV27
CATAGGETGELFF
>TRBV28
CAAMGSGEINIQYF
>TRBV13
CASSFGTGFGEDGYTF
>TRBV7-6
CASSPRASSGGSYEQYF
>TRBV4-2
CASSQDLTSTDTQYF
>TRBV19
CASRIPRQGSFLITGELFF
>TRBV19
CASRLQSLEPQHF
>TRBV7-9
CASSLGTVAKETQYF
>TRBV19
CASSNLAGGSTDTQYF